Here is one T cell receptor beta chain with its context. Its specificity is not known. This specimen belongs to a study of blood T cells in healthy people across ages. Study conclusions and caveats: No one knew whether donors had CMV, which possibly confounded expanded clonotype changes. Unsorted PBMC input precluded a conclusive naive versus antigen-experienced comparison. A strong correlation was found between TCR beta diversity and the percentage of naive T cells. Donors of long life had a larger count of naive CD4+ cells and greater diversity than aged donors.

The CDR3 has 15 residues. Trimming cost V 3 bases and J 5 bases; bases outside gene matches: 3. Germline V lookup: CDR1 LGHDT, CDR2 YNNKEL (reference sequence). PCR was performed a second time for about 6 to 12 cycles using a sample-barcoded 5' primer and a J-beta primer mix. MiXCR, run by TCRdb on the 5' RACE reads, gives a single entry per CDR3 protein. In the table there are 650,000 to 900,000 distinct CDR3 sequences, less than 80% of which are singletons. Sequenced: blood. The clonotype comes from a man aged 25 to 40 in good health. The chain recombines TRBV3-1 with TRBJ1-3; 11 bases line up with TRBD1. The CDR3 here is CASSQGTGGRNTIYF. Here the CDR3 DNA reads TGTGCCAGCAGCCAGGGGACAGGGGGTAGAAACACCATATATTTT.